This T cell receptor (beta chain) was documented in a study of beta chain features in type 1 diabetes. After removal of 0 bases from V and 5 bases from J, the junction contained 5 bases not matched to a gene. Per germline, CDR1 SGHRS and CDR2 YFSETQ. The CDR3 loop spans 15 amino acids. Staining for CD45RO/CCR7/CD25/CD127/CD95/CD27 allowed sorting of CD4+ naive, central memory, regulatory and stem cell-like memory cells. Details on this clone: Its antigen is as yet unknown.

Expressed TCRB transcripts were sequenced after all isolated RNA was converted to cDNA. This table comes from immunoSEQ multiplex PCR, and its TCRdb copy is limited to in-frame clones, with some not included. Of 900,000 or so clones listed, roughly 15% were seen once; the top ten hold 0.02% to 0.025%. Study-wide points: Fewer junction insertions and more nucleotide deletions appeared in type 1 diabetes patients. PCR might show a preference for shorter templates, equally across patients and controls. Type 1 diabetes patients had TCRB CDR3s that were shorter (moderately but significantly so) in all four CD4+ subsets.

The J gene is TRBJ2-1, the V gene TRBV5-1; 7 nucleotides match TRBD1. This receptor was taken from a woman aged 18-29 years in good health. The source material was naive CD4+ T cells from blood. The CDR3, as DNA: TGCGCCAGCAGCTTGGTCCCAGGGGGTAACAATGAGCAGTTCTTC. Protein: CASSLVPGGNNEQFF.